This TCR beta chain was retrieved from a study of blood T cell repertoires in COVID-19. On the study more broadly: Collection of acute and convalescent COVID-19 samples took place in the United States, Italy and Spain. The cDNA or gDNA used as material had been derived from T cells, B-cell-depleted T cells, or PBMCs.

Original processing methods: Quantification of nucleated cells was approximated via reference gene primer amplification. Sequenced by immunoSEQ multiplex PCR; TCRdb stores in-frame clones only, minus some. D and trimming were read from the DNA, whereas the V and J calls and clone size are those reported in that table. The sample lists 220,000 or so clones, 85% to 90% occurring once. All exposed participants met a person with COVID-19 within 2 weeks before entering the study. The CDR3 runs 15 residues. The V and J ends lost 0 bases and 7 bases, in that order; junction bases with no gene match: 5. Germline V gene lookup returns CDR1 LGHNA and CDR2 YNFKEQ.

This chain joins TRBV4-2 and TRBJ2-3, with TRBD2 matching 9 bases. The sample taken for sequencing was PBMCs or T cells enriched from blood (not recorded which). The receptor was derived from a man aged 25-45 years who had been exposed to COVID-19. CDR3 region: CASSQEGTSRHTQYF. CDR3 DNA: TGTGCCAGCAGCCAAGAGGGGACTAGCAGACATACGCAGTATTTT.